One sample yielded the 15 T cell receptor beta chains listed below, sequenced in a study of cytomegalovirus exposure and HLA in healthy donors. 13 Jbeta primers and 60 Vbeta primers were used for the PCR. The protocol was immunoSEQ multiplex PCR, while the TCRdb copy is restricted to in-frame clones and leaves out a portion. Here the sample spans 100,000 to 150,000 clones, roughly 77% being singletons. Sequenced input: PBMCs. The receptors were sampled from a man between 35 and 55 years old in good health and CMV-seronegative.

V gene TRBV4-1 combines with J gene TRBJ1-2; 8 bases are a match to TRBD1. In germline, CDR1 is MGHRA, CDR2 YSYEKL. The CDR3 covers 15 residues. V shed 3 bases and J 3 bases; nucleotides not matched to a gene: 6. CDR3 residues: CASSHPGQGDYGYTF. CDR3 sequence (DNA): TGCGCCAGCAGCCACCCAGGACAGGGTGACTATGGCTACACCTTC.

The chain joins TRBV19 to TRBJ1-5, with a tentative D call TRBD1 (5 bases). V was shortened by 7 bases and J by 7 bases, with 14 bases between the two germline ends. The CDR3 runs 13 residues. The V gene's germline CDR1 is LNHDA and CDR2 SQIVND (reference sequence). In DNA, the CDR3 is TGTGCCAGTACAGGGTCGTATTTGCAGCCCCAGCATTTT. Protein: CASTGSYLQPQHF.

The chain employs TRBV7-9 and TRBJ2-1, with 11 nucleotides matching TRBD2. Losses at the gene ends were 2 bases for V and 8 bases for J; bases not matched to a gene: 5. Germline assignment: CDR1 SEHNR and CDR2 FQNEAQ (reference sequence). This CDR3 has 15 amino acids. This CDR3 reads CASSLLAGGGYEQFF. CDR3 DNA sequence: TGTGCCAGCAGCTTATTAGCGGGAGGGGGCTATGAGCAGTTCTTC.

The chain's CDR3 is CAWSPPKLAGTTDTQYF. Here the CDR3 DNA reads TGTGCCTGGAGCCCACCCAAACTAGCGGGCACCACGGATACGCAGTATTTT. The J gene is TRBJ2-3, the V gene TRBV30, with 9 bases that match TRBD2. This CDR3 region has 17 residues. Germline V CDR1 and CDR2: GTSNPN, SVGIG (reference sequence). V was clipped by 3 bases and J by 6 bases; unmatched bases: 16.

V and J are TRBV28 and TRBJ2-5, with TRBD1 matching over 8 bases. This CDR3 region has 16 residues. Per the germline V gene, CDR1 is MDHEN and CDR2 is SYDVKM. V was clipped by 5 bases and J by 5 bases; unmatched bases: 13. The CDR3 DNA is TGTGCCAGCAGTCCTCACCCGCAGGGGGCGAGGGAGACCCAGTACTTC. Its protein product is CASSPHPQGARETQYF.

The genes are TRBV7-6 and TRBJ1-3; unclear D gene. The V and J ends lost 1 base and 0 bases respectively, with 16 bases between them. The CDR3 contains 18 residues. Germline assignment: CDR1 SGHVS and CDR2 FNYEAQ. The CDR3 here is CASSLGRQTVYSGNTIYF. CDR3 DNA sequence: TGTGCCAGCAGCTTAGGGCGGCAGACGGTCTACTCTGGAAACACCATATATTTT.

The chain is built from TRBV19 and TRBJ1-2; the D is unclear. This CDR3 comprises 12 residues. The V gene lost 3 bases and the J gene lost 4 bases, with 6 bases spanning the gap. Germline CDR1 reads LNHDA; CDR2 reads SQIVND (reference sequence). CDR3 sequence: CASSISGYGYTF. The CDR3 bases are TGTGCCAGTAGTATCAGCGGCTATGGCTACACCTTC.

The CDR3 bases are TGTGCCAGCTCACCGCAGGGGTTGGGGTACGAGCAGTACTTC. This translates into CASSPQGLGYEQYF. The chain couples TRBV18 to TRBJ2-7, with D maybe TRBD1 (6 bases). Trimming took off 3 bases at V and 4 bases at J, with 13 bases between the two ends. Germline assignment: CDR1 KGHSH and CDR2 LQKENI. The CDR3 is 14 residues long. Using reference TRBV18 and TRBJ2-7 for the parts outside the CDR3, the full variable domain is NAGVMQNPRHLVRRRGQEARLRCSPMKGHSHVYWYRQLPEEGLKFMVYLQKENIIDESGMPKERFSAEFPKEGPSILRIQQVVRGDSAAYFCASSPQGLGYEQYFGPGTRLTVT.

A word on this clone: Other DNA sequences in the same sample also yield this CDR3. This CDR3 reads CASSYSGSEAFF. The CDR3, as DNA: TGTGCCAGCAGTTACTCGGGGAGTGAAGCTTTCTTT. The chain has TRBV6-5 and TRBJ1-1; D remains unclear. CDR1 and CDR2 from the germline V gene are MNHEY and SVGAGI. This CDR3 has 12 amino acids. Between the trimmed V and J ends, which lost 0 bases and 7 bases, there was a span of 6 bases.

The V gene is TRBV28, the J gene TRBJ2-7; 7 bases map to TRBD1. The CDR3 totals 14 residues. V shed 6 bases, J shed 0 bases, and the junction held 5 bases outside the gene matches. CDR1 and CDR2 (germline): MDHEN, SYDVKM. The CDR3 is CASRDRPSSYEQYF. The CDR3 DNA reads as TGTGCCAGCAGGGACAGGCCGAGCTCCTACGAGCAGTACTTC.

The chain is built from TRBV7-2 and TRBJ2-4; D is ambiguous. The CDR3 loop spans 14 amino acids. The V and J ends lost 1 base and 0 bases respectively, with 4 bases between them. From germline, CDR1 is SGHTA and CDR2 FQGNSA. CDR3 DNA sequence: TGTGCCAGCAGCTTAGTAATAGCCAAAAACATTCAGTACTTC. Translated, it gives CASSLVIAKNIQYF. The full variable domain, its missing parts supplied by reference TRBV7-2 and TRBJ2-4, is GAGVSQSPSNKVTEKGKDVELRCDPISGHTALYWYRQSLGQGLEFLIYFQGNSAPDKSGLPSDRFSAERTGGSVSTLTIQRTQQEDSAVYLCASSLVIAKNIQYFGAGTRLSVL.

V gene TRBV5-1 combines with J gene TRBJ2-1; TRBD2 matches at 9 bases. The germline V gene encodes CDR1 SGHRS and CDR2 YFSETQ. V was pared by 5 bases and J by 7 bases, with 10 bases of the junction left unmatched. This CDR3 contains 15 residues. The CDR3 loop is CASRVGSGGRNEQFF. DNA of the CDR3: TGCGCCAGCAGAGTTGGAAGCGGGGGGAGGAATGAGCAGTTCTTC.

This clone was seen once. V is TRBV29-1 and J is TRBJ1-2; TRBD1 matches 10 bases. This CDR3 spans 14 amino acids. Trimming took 3 bases from V and 2 from J; bases not matched to a gene: 3. The V gene's germline CDR1 is SQVTM and CDR2 ANQGSEA. CDR3 sequence: CSVEAGQGNYGYTF. The CDR3 DNA is TGCAGCGTTGAGGCGGGACAGGGGAACTATGGCTACACCTTC.

The chain combines TRBV2 with TRBJ1-2, with 7 bases lining up with TRBD1. Germline loops: CDR1 SNHLY, CDR2 FYNNEI. The CDR3 contains 13 residues. J lost 6 bases, V lost 6 bases, and 7 bases had no gene match. CDR3 sequence reads: CASRGDSLNGYTF. The CDR3 bases are TGTGCCAGCAGGGGGGACAGTTTAAATGGCTACACCTTC.

The V and J genes are TRBV12-5 and TRBJ2-2; no firm D call. This CDR3 contains 15 residues. The germline CDR1 and CDR2 sequences are LGHNT and FRNRAP. V lost 3 bases to trimming and J lost 2 bases, with 10 bases between them. CDR3 sequence reads: CASGFGLPNTGELFF. As DNA, the CDR3 is TGTGCTAGTGGTTTTGGGCTGCCAAACACCGGGGAGCTGTTTTTT.